Listed here are 28 T cell receptor beta chains from one sample, sequenced in a study of CD8+ T cells in alopecia areata. cDNA serving as the sequencing template came from extracted, reverse transcribed RNA. Data came from immunoSEQ multiplex PCR; TCRdb stores just in-frame clones and leaves some out. The sample lists 220,000 or so clones; around 62% were seen once. The input for sequencing was CD4+ T cells sorted from blood, taken at week 0. The receptors shown here come from a human donor with alopecia areata.

The J gene is TRBJ2-5, the V gene TRBV25-1, with D possibly being TRBD1 (6 bases). The germline gives CDR1 MGHDK, CDR2 SYGVNS. V lost 5 bases, J lost 1 base, and 17 bases lay in between. The CDR3 runs 16 residues. The CDR3 sequence: CASSRQENRVQETQYF. For the CDR3, the DNA is TGTGCCAGCAGTCGCCAGGAAAACAGGGTCCAAGAGACCCAGTACTTC.

The chain links TRBV2 to TRBJ2-7; D possibly corresponds to TRBD2 (5 bases). Germline CDR1 is SNHLY and CDR2 is FYNNEI. The germline V and J ends were trimmed by 4 bases and 1 base, with 11 bases remaining between them. The CDR3 covers 14 residues. The CDR3, as DNA: TGTGCCAGCAGTGTAAACCGGAGGTCCTACGAGCAGTACTTC. Encoded protein: CASSVNRRSYEQYF.

The CDR3 coding sequence is TGTGCCTGGAGAGGCGAAGGGAGGAATTCACCCCTCCACTTT. It encodes CAWRGEGRNSPLHF. The rearrangement joins TRBV30 to TRBJ1-6; the D is unclear. The CDR3 sequence is 14 residues long. Germline-derived CDR1 and CDR2 are GTSNPN and SVGIG (reference sequence). With 3 bases removed from V and 7 bases from J, the gap between germline ends came to 13 bases.

The chain joins TRBV30 to TRBJ1-6, with a tentative D call TRBD1 (5 bases). Trimming stripped 1 base from V and 7 bases from J, with 14 bases between. CDR3 size: 15 residues. The germline V gene has CDR1 GTSNPN and CDR2 SVGIG (reference sequence). In DNA form, the CDR3 reads TGTGCCTGGAGTGGAGCAGGGAAGGTGAATTCACCCCTCCACTTT. As protein: CAWSGAGKVNSPLHF.

This clone appeared once. V is TRBV6-5 and J is TRBJ2-1; D call uncertain. There are 11 residues in the CDR3. Trimming removed 11 bases from V and 3 bases from J, with 8 bases in between. The germline V gene encodes CDR1 MNHEY and CDR2 SVGAGI. The DNA of the CDR3 is TGTGCCTCCCAGAACTACAATGAGCAGTTCTTC. Translation gives CASQNYNEQFF.

This clone has only a few counts. The sample contains more than one DNA sequence encoding this CDR3. The CDR3 coding sequence is TGTGGGGGGCTGGGGAAAGGATTCAACTATGGCTACACCTTC. Amino acid sequence: CGGLGKGFNYGYTF. The chain links TRBV30 to TRBJ1-2; D is perhaps TRBD1 (6 bases). This CDR3 is 14 amino acids long. Germline assignment: CDR1 GTSNPN and CDR2 SVGIG (reference sequence). The entire variable domain, with the rest obtained from reference TRBV30 and TRBJ1-2, is as follows: SQTIHQWPATLVQPVGSPLSLECTVEGTSNPNLYWYRQAAGRGLQLLFYSVGIGQISSEVPQNLSASRPQDRQFILSSKKLLLSDSGFYLCGGLGKGFNYGYTFGSGTRLTVV.

The V gene is TRBV2, the J gene TRBJ1-2, with 8 bases fitting TRBD1. V shed 5 bases, J shed 4 bases, and the junction held 12 bases outside the gene matches. The CDR3 contains 16 residues. Germline V gene sequence: CDR1 SNHLY, CDR2 FYNNEI. This CDR3 reads CASSPDRAPTGYGYTF. CDR3 nucleotides: TGTGCCAGCAGTCCGGACAGGGCCCCCACTGGCTATGGCTACACCTTC.

This sequence joins TRBV29-1 and TRBJ2-7; weak D call: TRBD1 (5 bases). The CDR3 runs to 12 residues. Germline V CDR1 and CDR2: SQVTM, ANQGSEA. The ends were cut back, 5 bases at V and 6 bases at J, with 14 bases in the middle. As DNA, the CDR3 is TGCAGCGTTTTGGCAGGGATAGGCGAGCAGTACTTC. This sequence encodes CSVLAGIGEQYF.

The genes are TRBV11-2 and TRBJ2-6; 9 bases are a match to TRBD1. The CDR3 sequence is 16 residues long. Germline loops: CDR1 SGHAT, CDR2 FQNNGV. J was trimmed by 3 bases and V by 6 bases; bases with no gene match: 6. CDR3 residues: CASSLRQGDGANVLTF. CDR3 nucleotide sequence: TGTGCCAGCAGTCTTAGACAGGGGGATGGGGCCAACGTCCTGACTTTC.

This clone has a handful of counts. The chain employs TRBV30 and TRBJ1-1; 7 nucleotides match TRBD1. The CDR3 loop spans 15 amino acids. V shed 4 bases, J shed 4 bases, and the junction held 12 bases outside the gene matches. Germline loops: CDR1 GTSNPN, CDR2 SVGIG (reference sequence). CDR3 sequence reads: CAWTKNQRGPTEAFF. The CDR3 bases are TGTGCCTGGACCAAAAACCAGAGGGGGCCCACTGAAGCTTTCTTT.

V gene TRBV5-1 combines with J gene TRBJ1-2; unclear D gene. V was cut by 6 bases and J by 6 bases, with 18 bases left in between. Looked up from germline, CDR1 is SGHRS and CDR2 is YFSETQ. This CDR3 contains 14 residues. Here the CDR3 DNA reads TGCGCCAGCACCAATGTAGTGGGTGGAGATGGCTACACCTTC. Protein sequence: CASTNVVGGDGYTF.

The rearrangement joins TRBV19 to TRBJ1-1; D uncertain. This CDR3 is built from 13 residues. Per germline, CDR1 LNHDA and CDR2 SQIVND (reference sequence). V was shortened by 3 bases and J by 0 bases, with 5 bases between the two germline ends. The CDR3 DNA follows: TGTGCCAGTAGTATTCAAATGAACACTGAAGCTTTCTTT. Translating gives CASSIQMNTEAFF.

V is TRBV10-3 and J is TRBJ1-2, with 7 bases aligning to TRBD1. There are 13 residues in the CDR3. The germline V gene has CDR1 ENHRY and CDR2 SYGVKD. The junction had 9 bases not matched to a gene; V was cut back by 2 bases and J by 12 bases. The CDR3 nucleotides are TGTGCCATCAGTGAGCCAGGGGGTGGTTCTGACACCTTC. Translating it yields CAISEPGGGSDTF.

This rearrangement joins TRBV7-9 to TRBJ2-2; the match to TRBD1 covers 7 bases. V lost 5 bases to trimming and J lost 5 bases; unmatched junction nucleotides: 11. The CDR3 has 16 residues. Germline CDR1 reads SEHNR; CDR2 reads FQNEAQ (reference sequence). Here the CDR3 reads CASSPPGARGTGELFF. CDR3 nucleotides: TGTGCCAGCAGCCCCCCCGGGGCCAGGGGGACCGGGGAGCTGTTTTTT. The variable domain in full, with the rest retrieved from reference TRBV7-9 and TRBJ2-2, is DTGVSQNPRHKITKRGQNVTFRCDPISEHNRLYWYRQTLGQGPEFLTYFQNEAQLEKSRLLSDRFSAERPKGSFSTLEIQRTEQGDSAMYLCASSPPGARGTGELFFGEGSRLTVL.

This clone came up a few times. The rearrangement uses TRBV27 and TRBJ1-2; no clear D. V lost 7 bases, J lost 5 bases, and 17 bases lay in between. The CDR3 extends over 14 amino acids. The germline gives CDR1 MNHEY, CDR2 SMNVEV (reference sequence). CDR3 in DNA: TGTGCCAGCACCACCATCGGAGGTGGGTATGGCTACACCTTC. The encoded protein is CASTTIGGGYGYTF.

The J gene is TRBJ2-7, the V gene TRBV4-1, with 13 positions matching TRBD2. CDR3 length: 15 amino acids. V gave up 6 bases and J gave up 6 bases; unmatched junction bases: 8. Germline V gene data show CDR1 as MGHRA and CDR2 as YSYEKL. The CDR3 region is CASRPTSGRAPEQYF. The DNA for the CDR3 is TGCGCCAGCAGACCCACTAGCGGGAGGGCCCCCGAGCAGTACTTC.

The chain links TRBV7-6 to TRBJ2-5; 8 bases align to TRBD2. The J call may be mistaken, given a closer DNA end match to TRBJ2-7. The length of the CDR3 is 14 residues. From germline, CDR1 is SGHVS and CDR2 FNYEAQ. The CDR3 region has the DNA TGTGCCAGCAGCTTAGCTGGGACTAGATCCGAGCAGTACTTC. Residues: CASSLAGTRSEQYF.

The chain links TRBV5-1 to TRBJ2-7; 9 bases align to TRBD2. CDR3 length: 15 residues. Losses at the gene ends were 4 bases for V and 7 bases for J; bases not matched to a gene: 12. From germline, CDR1 is SGHRS and CDR2 YFSETQ. The CDR3 sequence: CASSKRTSDLGEQYF. Here the CDR3 DNA reads TGCGCCAGCAGCAAGAGGACTAGCGACCTGGGGGAGCAGTACTTC.

This clone turned up a few times. The chain has TRBV6-5 and TRBJ2-5; D could derive from TRBD1 or TRBD2 (5 bases each). CDR1 MNHEY and CDR2 SVGAGI come from the germline V gene. Trimming took off 10 bases at V and 5 bases at J, with 20 bases between the two ends. The CDR3 spans 14 residues. CDR3 residues: CATKGTGTRETQYF. The CDR3 nucleotides read TGTGCCACCAAGGGGACCGGGACGAGGGAGACCCAGTACTTC.

This chain uses TRBV11-2 with TRBJ2-1; D unresolved. The CDR3 is made up of 14 amino acids. Germline lookup yields CDR1 SGHAT and CDR2 FQNNGV. Trimming left V 5 bases short and J 4 bases short, with 12 bases between. CDR3 protein: CASSAHFRYNEQFF. The CDR3 nucleotides read TGTGCCAGCAGCGCCCACTTCAGATACAATGAGCAGTTCTTC.

This chain joins TRBV30 and TRBJ1-1, with D uncertain. The CDR3 is made up of 12 amino acids. CDR1 is GTSNPN and CDR2 is SVGIG in the germline V gene (reference sequence). Trimming took 4 bases from V and 0 from J, leaving 6 bases between them. The chain's CDR3 is CAWKGMNTEAFF. In DNA form, the CDR3 reads TGTGCCTGGAAAGGTATGAACACTGAAGCTTTCTTT.

The rearrangement joins TRBV18 to TRBJ2-7, with 7 bases fitting TRBD1. Germline V gene data show CDR1 as KGHSH and CDR2 as LQKENI. With V trimmed by 2 bases and J by 2 bases, 6 bases remained unmatched. The CDR3 runs 15 residues. Written as DNA, the CDR3 is TGTGCCAGCTCACCATTCGGACAGGCGACCTACGAGCAGTACTTC. Translating it yields CASSPFGQATYEQYF.

This chain connects TRBV2 to TRBJ1-5, with D unclear. V gave up 2 bases and J gave up 6 bases, with 11 bases separating them. CDR3 size: 14 residues. Looked up from germline, CDR1 is SNHLY and CDR2 is FYNNEI. Here the CDR3 DNA reads TGTGCCAGCAGTGAACGACGCTCTGGTCAGCCCCAGCATTTT. Protein product: CASSERRSGQPQHF.

The table lists this clone with a count of one. The gene calls are TRBV29-1 and TRBJ2-1; D tentatively fits TRBD1 or TRBD2 (5 bases each). The CDR3 runs 15 residues. V lost 5 bases and J lost 5, with 19 bases in between. CDR1 is SQVTM, CDR2 ANQGSEA, per germline. The CDR3 loop is CSVLHTGRTHNEQFF. The CDR3 DNA sequence: TGCAGCGTTCTTCACACGGGACGTACCCACAATGAGCAGTTCTTC.

V gene TRBV4-1 combines with J gene TRBJ1-2; D remains unclear. Germline V gene lookup returns CDR1 MGHRA and CDR2 YSYEKL. The CDR3 is 13 amino acids. Trimming removed 1 base from V and 8 bases from J, with 11 bases in between. CDR3: CASSQAGNFGYTF. As DNA, the CDR3 is TGCGCCAGCAGCCAAGCCGGGAACTTCGGCTACACCTTC.

This clone was found a few times. As DNA, the CDR3 is TGCAGCGTGGGGACTAGCGGCCAGTCGAACACCGGGGAGCTGTTTTTT. This translates into CSVGTSGQSNTGELFF. The gene calls are TRBV29-1 and TRBJ2-2; 11 nucleotides align to TRBD2. Germline V CDR1 and CDR2: SQVTM, ANQGSEA. This CDR3 is built from 16 residues. The V and J ends lost 6 bases and 0 bases, in that order; junction bases with no gene match: 6.

The rearrangement uses TRBV15 and TRBJ1-3, with D possibly matching TRBD1 (5 bases). This CDR3 region has 15 residues. V was shortened by 0 bases and J by 2 bases, with 8 bases between the two germline ends. The V gene's germline CDR1 is LNHNV and CDR2 YYDKDF (reference sequence). The CDR3 DNA is TGTGCCACCAGCAGAGATGCCAGGGCTGGAAACACCATATATTTT. It yields the protein CATSRDARAGNTIYF. Full variable domain (rest looked up from reference TRBV15 and TRBJ1-3): DAMVIQNPRYQVTQFGKPVTLSCSQTLNHNVMYWYQQKSSQAPKLLFHYYDKDFNNEADTPDNFQSRRPNTSFCFLDIRSPGLGDTAMYLCATSRDARAGNTIYFGEGSWLTVV.

V and J are TRBV18 and TRBJ1-4; possible D gene TRBD1, 6 bases. The V end lost 5 bases, the J end lost 6 bases, and 13 bases lay between the germline ends. This CDR3 is built from 14 residues. Germline loops: CDR1 KGHSH, CDR2 LQKENI. The CDR3 nucleotides read TGTGCCAGCTCATCATACTCAGGGGATGAAAAACTGTTTTTT. Its protein is CASSSYSGDEKLFF.